One sample yielded the 24 T cell receptor beta chains listed below, sequenced in a study of beta chain features in type 1 diabetes (dated 2018 in TCRdb). The library was prepared using the immunoSEQ multiplex PCR assay. The entire amount of isolated RNA was reverse transcribed using the High Capacity cDNA Reverse Transcription Kit, so the sequenced TCRB transcripts were expressed ones. Held by TCRdb, this immuneACCESS table contains in-frame sequences only and omits some clones. Under half of the omission traces to an unresolved V gene where checked; the cause of the rest is unknown. For this sample the table gives nearly 250,000 clones, of which roughly an eighth were detected only once. The top ten clones comprise approximately 0.024% of the sample. The sample consisted of naive CD4+ T cells from blood. Interpreted using the paper, the cell subset or site label stands for: true naive CD4+ T cells. Receptors originate from a woman aged 35 to 49 in good health.

The V and J genes are TRBV6-1 and TRBJ2-1; D unclear. Germline V CDR1 and CDR2: MNHNS, SASEGT. V was trimmed by 11 bases and J by 4 bases, leaving 15 bases between them. There are 13 residues in the CDR3. This chain's CDR3 is CASFPAGYNEQFF. The CDR3 DNA follows: TGTGCCTCTTTTCCTGCCGGGTACAATGAGCAGTTCTTC.

V is TRBV2 and J is TRBJ1-1, with D uncertain. Germline values: CDR1 SNHLY, CDR2 FYNNEI. Between the trimmed V and J ends, which lost 7 bases and 6 bases, there was a span of 12 bases. This CDR3 has 12 residues. The chain's CDR3 is CASTAEVSEAFF. The CDR3 DNA follows: TGTGCCAGCACCGCAGAAGTCTCTGAAGCTTTCTTT.

The V call is TRBV10-3, the J call TRBJ2-1, with 8 bases matching TRBD2. Germline V gene sequence: CDR1 ENHRY, CDR2 SYGVKD. This CDR3 comprises 16 residues. The V segment lost 4 bases and the J segment 8 bases; nucleotides outside the gene matches: 13. CDR3 nucleotide sequence: TGTGCCATCAGTGGTCTCGGTTTGAGGCGGGGGGATGAGCAGTTCTTC. It is translated as CAISGLGLRRGDEQFF.

The chain couples TRBV5-1 to TRBJ2-3; D remains unclear. Germline V gene lookup returns CDR1 SGHRS and CDR2 YFSETQ. This CDR3 is 15 amino acids long. V was cut by 3 bases and J by 4 bases, with 15 bases left in between. The CDR3 nucleotides read TGCGCCAGCAGCTCGTCCAACCTGGGCCCAGATACGCAGTATTTT. It is translated as CASSSSNLGPDTQYF.

This sequence joins TRBV5-1 and TRBJ2-3, with 8 positions matching TRBD1. The germline CDR1 and CDR2 sequences are SGHRS and YFSETQ. The V and J ends lost 4 bases and 0 bases, in that order; junction bases with no gene match: 4. The CDR3 length is 15 residues. CDR3 sequence reads: CASSTGQGSTDTQYF. CDR3 in DNA: TGCGCCAGCAGCACCGGACAGGGTAGCACAGATACGCAGTATTTT.

The CDR3 region is CASSPDTLEGYTF. The CDR3 nucleotides read TGTGCCAGCAGCCCAGACACTTTGGAAGGCTACACCTTC. The chain employs TRBV7-9 and TRBJ1-2; D unresolved. The length of the CDR3 is 13 residues. The ends were cut back, 5 bases at V and 8 bases at J, with 15 bases in the middle. Germline-derived CDR1 and CDR2 are SEHNR and FQNEAQ (reference sequence).

This clone was counted between two and nine times. The chain carries TRBV19 and TRBJ2-3, with D tentatively TRBD2 (6 bases). The CDR3 totals 14 residues. Germline V gives CDR1 LNHDA, CDR2 SQIVND (reference sequence). V lost 8 bases to trimming and J lost 10 bases, with 22 bases between them. The CDR3 spells CASSQTASRRAQYF. CDR3 DNA sequence: TGTGCCAGTTCCCAGACAGCCTCGAGGAGGGCGCAGTATTTT.

In this sample, this clone turned up a few times. V gene TRBV29-1 combines with J gene TRBJ2-5; TRBD2 matches 16 bases. V lost 6 bases to trimming and J lost 9 bases; unmatched junction nucleotides: 13. Germline V CDR1 and CDR2: SQVTM, ANQGSEA. CDR3 length equals 16 residues. The CDR3 here is CSVETSGTSGGGSQYF. Here the CDR3 DNA reads TGCAGCGTGGAGACTTCCGGGACTAGCGGGGGGGGGTCCCAGTACTTC.

The chain uses TRBV6-6 and TRBJ2-2; 10 nucleotides match TRBD2. The CDR3 consists of 15 residues. The V and J ends lost 6 bases and 4 bases, in that order; junction bases with no gene match: 5. CDR1 MNHNY and CDR2 SVGAGI come from the germline V gene (reference sequence). The CDR3 region is CASSLSGGATGELFF. In DNA form, the CDR3 reads TGTGCCAGCAGCTTGAGCGGGGGGGCCACCGGGGAGCTGTTTTTT.

The chain combines TRBV21-1 with TRBJ2-7; the table's D call, TRBD1, has no DNA check behind it. TRBV21-1 is given as a pseudogene. The CDR3 spans 14 residues. The CDR3 sequence: CASSKEGQGSEQYF. In DNA form, the CDR3 reads TGTGCCAGCAGCAAAGAAGGCCAGGGCTCCGAGCAGTACTTC.

This clone has just a few counts. V gene TRBV19 combines with J gene TRBJ2-7; D is perhaps TRBD2 (7 bases). This CDR3 spans 13 amino acids. CDR1 and CDR2 (germline): LNHDA, SQIVND (reference sequence). V was shortened by 7 bases and J by 4 bases, with 14 bases between the two germline ends. CDR3 coding DNA: TGTGCCAGTACAGCGGGACACCGATACGAGCAGTACTTC. Amino acids: CASTAGHRYEQYF.

In this sample, this clone turned up a few times. This chain joins TRBV5-4 and TRBJ1-4; 10 positions match TRBD1. Germline lookup yields CDR1 SGHNT and CDR2 YYREEE (reference sequence). V shed 0 bases and J 8 bases; nucleotides not matched to a gene: 4. The CDR3 has 15 amino acids. CDR3 sequence: CASSLEPDRGEKLFF. CDR3 DNA sequence: TGTGCCAGCAGCTTGGAGCCGGACAGGGGGGAAAAACTGTTTTTT.

The chain has TRBV28 and TRBJ2-5; D may be TRBD1 (6 bases). Germline CDR1 is MDHEN and CDR2 is SYDVKM. The CDR3 totals 13 residues. Trimming took 6 bases from V and 5 from J, leaving 13 bases between them. CDR3 loop: CASRLQGSETQYF. The CDR3 DNA is TGTGCCAGCAGGCTACAGGGATCGGAGACCCAGTACTTC.

V and J are TRBV6-1 and TRBJ1-2; 7 bases map to TRBD1. CDR3 size: 12 residues. Germline loops: CDR1 MNHNS, CDR2 SASEGT. Unmatched junction bases numbered 4, after V lost 6 bases and J lost 6 bases. The CDR3 DNA reads TGTGCCAGCAGAGGGACAGTGCATGGCTACACCTTC. This codes for CASRGTVHGYTF.

This clone showed up just a few times. The chain uses TRBV23-1 and TRBJ2-7; TRBD1 matches 9 bases. TRBV23-1 is identified as an open reading frame with a role that is uncertain. The CDR3 spans 19 residues. V lost 1 base to trimming and J lost 3 bases; unmatched junction nucleotides: 16. CDR3: CASSQFRGNPGQGNYEQYF. CDR3 sequence (DNA): TGCGCCAGCAGTCAATTCCGTGGAAATCCTGGACAGGGGAACTACGAGCAGTACTTC.

This clone was counted between two and nine times. The rearrangement joins TRBV5-4 to TRBJ2-5, with D perhaps matching TRBD1 (5 bases). Trimming removed 2 bases at V and 5 bases at J, with 13 bases between. This CDR3 has 14 amino acids. Germline V gene data show CDR1 as SGHNT and CDR2 as YYREEE (reference sequence). The CDR3 sequence is CASSFPGRGETQYF. The CDR3 DNA is TGTGCCAGCAGCTTCCCAGGGCGTGGGGAGACCCAGTACTTC.

The chain recombines TRBV14 with TRBJ1-2; possible D gene TRBD1, 5 bases. The germline gives CDR1 SGHDN, CDR2 FVKESK. The V end lost 0 bases, the J end lost 4 bases, and 9 bases lay between the germline ends. This CDR3 comprises 14 residues. Written as DNA, the CDR3 is TGTGCCAGCAGCCAAGAGGAGGGGCCCTATGGCTACACCTTC. This gives the protein CASSQEEGPYGYTF.

This rearrangement joins TRBV6-5 to TRBJ1-4; D unclear. Germline values: CDR1 MNHEY, CDR2 SVGAGI. The CDR3 contains 12 residues. V lost 6 bases to trimming and J lost 12 bases, with 14 bases between them. In DNA, the CDR3 is TGTGCCAGCAGCCAGAATTATGAGGAACTGTTTTTT. It codes for CASSQNYEELFF.

This rearrangement joins TRBV2 to TRBJ2-7, with 8 bases that match TRBD1. This CDR3 has 14 amino acids. With V trimmed by 6 bases and J by 2 bases, 6 bases remained unmatched. The germline V gene has CDR1 SNHLY and CDR2 FYNNEI. CDR3 bases: TGTGCCAGCAGGTGGACAGGGCCAGCCTACGAGCAGTACTTC. As protein: CASRWTGPAYEQYF.

This clone was seen more than once but under ten times. The chain links TRBV10-3 to TRBJ1-2; D may be TRBD1 (5 bases). The CDR3 runs to 13 residues. CDR1 is ENHRY, CDR2 SYGVKD, per germline. Trimming cost V 6 bases and J 4 bases, with 12 bases left between them. The CDR3 bases are TGTGCCATCAGGCAGGGTGCCGGCTATGGCTACACCTTC. Translating it yields CAIRQGAGYGYTF.

This chain links TRBV11-2 with TRBJ1-5; no reliable D call. Germline V CDR1 and CDR2: SGHAT, FQNNGV. V lost 6 bases, J lost 1 base, and 13 bases lay in between. This CDR3 has 15 amino acids. CDR3 protein: CASSWAPSSNQPQHF. In nucleotides, the CDR3 is TGTGCCAGCAGTTGGGCCCCGAGCAGCAATCAGCCCCAGCATTTT.

The V call is TRBV6-5, the J call TRBJ2-1, with TRBD2 matching 9 bases. V shed 0 bases, J shed 7 bases, and the junction held 4 bases outside the gene matches. Germline assignment: CDR1 MNHEY and CDR2 SVGAGI. The CDR3 is 15 residues long. In nucleotides, the CDR3 is TGTGCCAGCAGTTACTCTGGACTAGCGTCGAATGAGCAGTTCTTC. It is translated as CASSYSGLASNEQFF.

This clone was picked up a small number of times. The chain joins TRBV4-1 to TRBJ2-3; the match to TRBD1 covers 11 bases. The germline CDR1 and CDR2 sequences are MGHRA and YSYEKL. V shed 1 base and J 4 bases; nucleotides not matched to a gene: 1. The CDR3 runs 15 residues. The CDR3 is CASSQGDRGSDTQYF. The CDR3 nucleotides are TGCGCCAGCAGCCAAGGGGACAGGGGGTCAGATACGCAGTATTTT.

This chain links TRBV5-1 with TRBJ2-3; 8 bases align to TRBD1. The V gene end was trimmed by 3 bases and the J gene end by 1 base; junction bases not matched to a gene: 7. The germline gives CDR1 SGHRS, CDR2 YFSETQ. This CDR3 contains 16 residues. CDR3 in amino acids: CASSYGQGSRTDTQYF. CDR3 nucleotides: TGCGCCAGCAGCTACGGACAGGGCTCTCGCACAGATACGCAGTATTTT.